This T cell receptor (beta chain) is from a study of blood T cell repertoires in COVID-19 (dated by TCRdb to about 2020). Turning to the overall study: Collaborator samples came from the United States, Italy and Spain and covered acute and convalescent phases of COVID-19. The prospective study material was composed of cDNA or gDNA derived from T cells, B-cell-depleted T cells, or PBMCs. A de-identified subject ID, COVID-19 status, age in years and sex were almost always included in the sample metadata. The samples were drawn from two sources: the first 160 participants of the ongoing ImmuneRACE study, and 950 to 1,500 subjects contributed by 6 global collaborators. Subjects who had been exposed to COVID-19, were actively infected with it, or had recovered from it provided the deeply sampled blood TCRbeta repertoires that made up the dataset. A freely available public database, intended as a resource for researchers studying the immune response to SARS-CoV-2, is where the repertoires were released. Where available, HLA class I and class II types were taken from metadata supplied by the sample provider and were not determined by assay-based typing. The study at large found these results: Clinical and demographic metadata were provided uncurated, with the amount varying by source and participant.

Regarding this clone: No antigen is known for it. One base away there is no much larger clone; base qualities are not given.

Each collaborating institution followed its own protocols to collect whole blood in K2EDTA tubes. For TCRbeta analysis, collaborators shipped samples in one of three forms: frozen whole blood, isolated PBMCs, or DNA extracted from either of those sample types. The germline ends are 14 bases apart after V is trimmed by 2 bases and J by 10 bases. The CDR3 sequence holds 12 residues, the cysteine and phenylalanine included. This entry keeps only the CDR3 DNA: 36 bases, framed from base 1. Sequences SQVTM (CDR1) and ANQGSEA (CDR2) are obtained from the germline V gene. TCRbeta CDR3 regions were amplified from genomic DNA using the immunoSEQ Assay, a bias-controlled multiplex PCR. The published analysis was carried out like this. Nucleated cell counts per sample were estimated from amplification of reference gene primers within the assay. To quantify the absolute abundance of each unique TCRbeta CDR3 rearrangement, sequence reads were collapsed and filtered. For each sample, productive Simpson clonality was calculated as the square root of Simpson's diversity index across productive rearrangements. In TCRdb, the immuneACCESS table is reduced to in-frame sequences with V and J assigned. These tables do not hold every clone; where another copy was compared, an unresolved V gene accounts for under half, and the others remain unexplained. D and trimming were read from the DNA, whereas the V and J calls and clone size are those reported in that table. This sample lists around 130,000 clones; less than 85% were detected once. About 17% of the sample rests with the top ten.

Sequenced sample: peripheral blood. The receptor was derived from an elderly woman with acute or convalescent COVID-19. The sequence is built from TRBV29-1 and TRBJ1-1, with TRBD1 as a weak D call on 6 bases. This receptor carries the CDR3 CSVERNRAGAFF. The nucleotide sequence is given as TGCAGCGTTGAAAGGAACAGGGCGGGAGCTTTCTTT.